This TCR beta chain stems from a study of cytotoxic CD8 clonotypes in ibrutinib-treated CLL. Study background: Patients gave response samples after a median around eleven months of treatment, range 6 to 36. Study-wide points: Ibrutinib response saw clonality rise, and progression saw it return toward baseline.

The V and J ends lost 6 bases and 0 bases, in that order; junction bases with no gene match: 8. The CDR3 runs 16 residues. The germline CDR1 and CDR2 sequences are MNHNY and SVGAGI (reference sequence). For this clone: Its antigen is not identified.

Data came from immunoSEQ multiplex PCR; TCRdb stores just in-frame clones and leaves some out. The table lists 50,000 to 65,000 clones, around 68% of them singletons, with 43% in the top ten. The sequence was collected from a human donor with chronic lymphocytic leukemia. The starting material was PBMCs, obtained after 12 months of ibrutinib treatment. The chain recombines TRBV6-6 with TRBJ1-3, with 7 bases identical to TRBD1. CDR3 sequence: CASRPRQGTSGNTIYF. Written as DNA, the CDR3 is TGTGCCAGCAGGCCGAGACAGGGAACCTCTGGAAACACCATATATTTT.